These 30 T cell receptor beta chains share one sample of origin, sequenced in a study of blood T cell repertoires in COVID-19. Some clones are missing from TCRdb's copy, which holds only in-frame ones; the method was immunoSEQ multiplex PCR. The table records 230,000 or so clones, approximately 81% of them present only once. Specimen: peripheral blood. The receptor set was obtained from a man younger than 45 with active or convalescent COVID-19.

This chain joins TRBV30 and TRBJ2-3; D is unresolved. Trimming left V 5 bases short and J 0 bases short, with 12 bases between. The CDR3 is 14 amino acids. Germline CDR1 is GTSNPN and CDR2 is SVGIG (reference sequence). In nucleotides, the CDR3 is TGTGCCTGGTATGGTCTAGGCAGCACAGATACGCAGTATTTT. It codes for CAWYGLGSTDTQYF.

CDR3 coding DNA: TGTGCCAGCTCACAAACAGCGGGTCTAAAGTACAATGAGCAGTTCTTC. It yields the protein CASSQTAGLKYNEQFF. The rearrangement uses TRBV18 and TRBJ2-1; a possible D gene is TRBD2 (6 bases). This CDR3 has 16 residues. Germline V gene lookup returns CDR1 KGHSH and CDR2 LQKENI. V was clipped by 4 bases and J by 4 bases, with 17 bases between them.

J is TRBJ2-7 and V is TRBV20-1; the match to TRBD2 covers 11 bases. The ends lost 3 bases at V and 4 bases at J; junction bases unmatched: 8. The germline V gene encodes CDR1 DFQATT and CDR2 SNEGSKA (reference sequence). The CDR3 consists of 15 residues. The CDR3 sequence: CSASPLAGAVYEQYF. The CDR3 DNA sequence: TGCAGTGCTAGTCCACTAGCGGGAGCGGTGTACGAGCAGTACTTC.

J is TRBJ1-5 and V is TRBV19; D unresolved. The ends were cut back, 6 bases at V and 5 bases at J, with 14 bases in the middle. This CDR3 comprises 14 residues. Germline V gene data show CDR1 as LNHDA and CDR2 as SQIVND (reference sequence). CDR3 coding DNA: TGTGCCAGTAGCTTACCCCAGATTTATCAGCCCCAGCATTTT. Amino acid sequence: CASSLPQIYQPQHF.

The chain uses TRBV7-9 and TRBJ2-5; TRBD2 agrees at 14 bases. V lost 5 bases, J lost 0 bases, and 5 bases stayed unmatched. Germline-derived CDR1 and CDR2 are SEHNR and FQNEAQ (reference sequence). This CDR3 has 17 amino acids. This CDR3 reads CASSPGLAGAYQETQYF. CDR3 bases: TGTGCCAGCAGCCCGGGACTAGCGGGGGCTTACCAAGAGACCCAGTACTTC.

The chain couples TRBV7-2 to TRBJ1-6; no clear D gene. The germline V gene has CDR1 SGHTA and CDR2 FQGNSA. The CDR3 has 16 residues. Deletions cut 4 bases from V and 0 bases from J, with 10 bases between. CDR3 protein: CASSSGGASYNSPLHF. As DNA, the CDR3 is TGTGCCAGCAGCTCTGGAGGAGCCTCCTATAATTCACCCCTCCACTTT.

V and J are TRBV27 and TRBJ2-3, with D possibly matching TRBD1 (5 bases). There are 14 residues in the CDR3. From germline, CDR1 is MNHEY and CDR2 SMNVEV (reference sequence). The V and J ends lost 6 bases and 4 bases respectively, with 14 bases between them. As DNA, the CDR3 is TGTGCCAGCAGCCCCCAGGGTGCTGCAGATACGCAGTATTTT. This encodes CASSPQGAADTQYF.

This chain links TRBV2 with TRBJ2-5; TRBD2 matches at 9 bases. V was pared by 10 bases and J by 4 bases, with 22 bases of the junction left unmatched. Germline V gene lookup returns CDR1 SNHLY and CDR2 FYNNEI. The CDR3 is 18 residues long. CDR3 nucleotide sequence: TGTGCCACATCCGGGTGGCGGGAGGGCCGGTTGGTAGGAGAGACCCAGTACTTC. Its protein is CATSGWREGRLVGETQYF.

The rearrangement joins TRBV28 to TRBJ2-1, with D possibly TRBD2 on 7 matching bases. The CDR3 has 14 amino acids. CDR1 is MDHEN and CDR2 is SYDVKM in the germline V gene. Trimming took off 8 bases at V and 6 bases at J, with 17 bases between the two ends. The chain's CDR3 is CASSRGGPPNEQFF. CDR3 DNA: TGTGCCAGCTCTCGCGGGGGCCCCCCCAATGAGCAGTTCTTC.

The chain carries TRBV12-3 or TRBV12-4 and TRBJ2-1; 9 bases map to TRBD1. This CDR3 has 13 residues. The V gene end was trimmed by 10 bases and the J gene end by 8 bases; junction bases not matched to a gene: 9. In DNA form, the CDR3 reads TGTGCCACTTCCGGGACAGGGTCGTATGAGCAGTTCTTC. This translates into CATSGTGSYEQFF.

The sample holds one count of this clone. The chain links TRBV28 to TRBJ1-6, with 8 bases fitting TRBD1. The ends lost 2 bases at V and 9 bases at J; junction bases unmatched: 9. The CDR3 has 16 amino acids. The V gene's germline CDR1 is MDHEN and CDR2 SYDVKM. DNA for the CDR3: TGTGCCAGCAGTTTAGGGTTCGGACAGGGAAGTTCACCCCTCCACTTT. The encoded protein is CASSLGFGQGSSPLHF.

The DNA of the CDR3 is TGTGCCAGTAGTACCGGGACTTCGATTTACAATGAGCAGTTCTTC. Residues: CASSTGTSIYNEQFF. The V and J genes are TRBV19 and TRBJ2-1, with a tentative D call TRBD2 (6 bases). With 4 bases removed from V and 4 bases from J, the gap between germline ends came to 14 bases. Germline lookup yields CDR1 LNHDA and CDR2 SQIVND (reference sequence). This CDR3 contains 15 residues.

The chain combines TRBV5-6 with TRBJ1-1; D not certain. V dropped 0 bases and J dropped 7 bases, with 10 bases sitting between them. Germline V gene sequence: CDR1 SGHDT, CDR2 YYEEEE. This CDR3 has 13 amino acids. CDR3 nucleotide sequence: TGTGCCAGCAGCTTGGGTCCCCACAGTGAAGCTTTCTTT. Translated: CASSLGPHSEAFF.

V and J are TRBV6-4 and TRBJ2-7; possibly TRBD2 for D (6 bases). The CDR3 contains 14 residues. Trimming stripped 8 bases from V and 3 bases from J, with 17 bases between. Germline V lookup: CDR1 MRHNA, CDR2 SNTAGT. Written as DNA, the CDR3 is TGTGCCAGCCCACCCCGGGAGTCCATCTACGAGCAGTACTTC. Residues: CASPPRESIYEQYF.

This chain links TRBV6-5 with TRBJ1-1; D remains unclear. This CDR3 is built from 11 residues. Germline V CDR1 and CDR2: MNHEY, SVGAGI. Deletions cut 2 bases from V and 7 bases from J, with 5 bases between. Here the CDR3 DNA reads TGTGCCAGCAGTTACCACGGTGAAGCTTTCTTT. This encodes CASSYHGEAFF.

The chain joins TRBV7-9 to TRBJ2-3; a possible D gene is TRBD2 (6 bases). Germline values: CDR1 SEHNR, CDR2 FQNEAQ (reference sequence). The CDR3 extends over 16 amino acids. V was pared by 6 bases and J by 5 bases, with 21 bases between. The CDR3 coding sequence is TGTGCCAGCAGGAAAATGTACTATCCCGGGGGAGATACGCAGTATTTT. As protein: CASRKMYYPGGDTQYF.

This clone was observed a few times. The chain uses TRBV7-9 and TRBJ1-4; 12 bases agree with TRBD1. Germline V gene lookup returns CDR1 SEHNR and CDR2 FQNEAQ (reference sequence). V shed 5 bases, J shed 3 bases, and the junction held 4 bases outside the gene matches. The CDR3 is made up of 16 amino acids. As DNA, the CDR3 is TGTGCCAGCAGCCTGGGACAGGGGGCCGCTAATGAAAAACTGTTTTTT. Translating it yields CASSLGQGAANEKLFF. Full variable domain (rest looked up from reference TRBV7-9 and TRBJ1-4): DTGVSQNPRHKITKRGQNVTFRCDPISEHNRLYWYRQTLGQGPEFLTYFQNEAQLEKSRLLSDRFSAERPKGSFSTLEIQRTEQGDSAMYLCASSLGQGAANEKLFFGSGTQLSVL.

In its sample, this clone was seen once. The V call is TRBV10-3, the J call TRBJ1-6; D remains ambiguous. The CDR3 sequence is 13 residues long. V was trimmed by 0 bases and J by 13 bases, leaving 10 bases between them. Looked up from germline, CDR1 is ENHRY and CDR2 is SYGVKD. The CDR3 protein is CAISESGGRPLHF. CDR3 DNA sequence: TGTGCCATCAGTGAGTCGGGAGGGAGGCCCCTCCACTTT.

V usage is TRBV5-4 and J usage is TRBJ2-7, with 8 bases matching TRBD1. Germline V gives CDR1 SGHNT, CDR2 YYREEE (reference sequence). V trimming: 0 bases; J trimming: 5 bases; junction bases outside the gene matches: 4. The CDR3 has 14 amino acids. The CDR3 spells CASSLGQQGDEQYF. CDR3 bases: TGTGCCAGCAGCTTGGGCCAACAGGGGGACGAGCAGTACTTC.

J is TRBJ1-4 and V is TRBV7-8; 9 nucleotides align to TRBD1. The CDR3 runs 16 residues. Germline lookup yields CDR1 SGHVS and CDR2 FQNEAQ. Trimming removed 9 bases from V and 4 bases from J; junction bases left unmatched: 12. The CDR3 region is CASCIATGGYNEKLFF. CDR3 sequence (DNA): TGTGCCAGTTGCATCGCGACAGGGGGGTATAATGAAAAACTGTTTTTT.

This clone was detected only a few times. The chain joins TRBV20-1 to TRBJ2-1, with 11 bases aligning to TRBD2. Trimming at V came to 3 bases and at J to 1 base, leaving 2 bases not matched to a gene. This CDR3 comprises 15 residues. Per the germline V gene, CDR1 is DFQATT and CDR2 is SNEGSKA (reference sequence). The CDR3 nucleotides read TGCAGTGCTAGTATAGCGGGAGGGTCCTACAATGAGCAGTTCTTC. Translated, it gives CSASIAGGSYNEQFF.

The chain combines TRBV12-3 or TRBV12-4 with TRBJ2-1, with no clear D. CDR3 length: 12 residues. V was pared by 6 bases and J by 6 bases, with 9 bases between. CDR3 in amino acids: CASRLHVNEQFF. CDR3 DNA: TGTGCCAGCAGATTACATGTCAATGAGCAGTTCTTC.

This clone was counted once. This sequence joins TRBV5-1 and TRBJ1-4; the match to TRBD1 covers 11 bases. Trimming cost V 1 base and J 0 bases; bases outside gene matches: 8. Germline CDR1 and CDR2: SGHRS and YFSETQ. The CDR3 runs to 19 residues. CDR3: CASSLRTGQGAPTNEKLFF. CDR3 in DNA: TGCGCCAGCAGCTTGCGAACAGGACAGGGGGCGCCAACTAATGAAAAACTGTTTTTT.

The chain combines TRBV4-1 with TRBJ1-6; perhaps TRBD1 as D (5 bases). Germline V CDR1 and CDR2: MGHRA, YSYEKL. This CDR3 spans 16 amino acids. Trimming cost V 0 bases and J 11 bases, with 17 bases left between them. The CDR3 region is CASSQEGRASRAPLHF. CDR3 coding DNA: TGCGCCAGCAGCCAAGAGGGCAGGGCGTCACGGGCACCCCTCCACTTT.

V gene TRBV9 combines with J gene TRBJ2-7; 12 bases agree with TRBD1. V was clipped by 3 bases and J by 6 bases; unmatched bases: 10. CDR3 size: 16 residues. CDR1 and CDR2 (germline): SGDLS, YYNGEE. The CDR3 is CASSGTAGTGGVEQYF. The CDR3 DNA sequence: TGTGCCAGCAGCGGGACCGCCGGGACAGGGGGCGTCGAGCAGTACTTC.

V and J are TRBV28 and TRBJ1-5; possibly TRBD1 for D (6 bases). V shed 6 bases and J shed 5 bases, with 26 bases lying between them. Germline lookup yields CDR1 MDHEN and CDR2 SYDVKM. This CDR3 comprises 18 residues. This chain's CDR3 is CASRGRQVEPPRYQPQHF. CDR3 in DNA: TGTGCCAGCAGAGGGAGACAGGTAGAGCCCCCGAGGTATCAGCCCCAGCATTTT. The whole variable domain, remainder taken from reference TRBV28 and TRBJ1-5, is DVKVTQSSRYLVKRTGEKVFLECVQDMDHENMFWYRQDPGLGLRLIYFSYDVKMKEKGDIPEGYSVSREKKERFSLILESASTNQTSMYLCASRGRQVEPPRYQPQHFGDGTRLSIL.

The chain combines TRBV7-8 with TRBJ2-1; no clear D gene. V was cut by 0 bases and J by 4 bases, with 16 bases left in between. Germline CDR1 SGHVS, CDR2 FQNEAQ. The CDR3 runs to 17 residues. The CDR3 here is CASSLARMGAGYNEQFF. As DNA, the CDR3 is TGTGCCAGCAGCTTAGCGCGTATGGGCGCAGGTTACAATGAGCAGTTCTTC. The full variable domain, completed using reference TRBV7-8 and TRBJ2-1, is GAGVSQSPRYKVAKRGQDVALRCDPISGHVSLFWYQQALGQGPEFLTYFQNEAQLDKSGLPSDRFFAERPEGSVSTLKIQRTQQEDSAVYLCASSLARMGAGYNEQFFGPGTRLTVL.

This sequence joins TRBV11-1 and TRBJ2-3; 8 positions match TRBD2. This CDR3 region has 16 residues. V dropped 3 bases and J dropped 6; count of bases not matched to a gene: 11. CDR1 and CDR2 from the germline V gene are SGHAT and FQDESV (reference sequence). The CDR3 spells CASSLVAGLAADTQYF. The CDR3 DNA reads TGTGCCAGCAGCTTGGTCGCCGGACTAGCAGCCGATACGCAGTATTTT.

This clone was observed a handful of times. J is TRBJ1-5 and V is TRBV9; D is ambiguous. This CDR3 region has 15 residues. V was shortened by 0 bases and J by 4 bases, with 11 bases between the two germline ends. Looked up from germline, CDR1 is SGDLS and CDR2 is YYNGEE. For the CDR3, the DNA is TGTGCCAGCAGCGTAGACCCCACACCAAATCAGCCCCAGCATTTT. It encodes CASSVDPTPNQPQHF. Drawing the rest from reference TRBV9 and TRBJ1-5, the complete variable domain is DSGVTQTPKHLITATGQRVTLRCSPRSGDLSVYWYQQSLDQGLQFLIQYYNGEERAKGNILERFSAQQFPDLHSELNLSSLELGDSALYFCASSVDPTPNQPQHFGDGTRLSIL.

In its sample, this clone was seen once. The V gene is TRBV6-5, the J gene TRBJ2-7, with 8 bases lining up with TRBD2. V shed 2 bases and J 3 bases; nucleotides not matched to a gene: 6. Germline CDR1 MNHEY, CDR2 SVGAGI. The CDR3 is made up of 15 amino acids. CDR3 protein: CASSYGPAGVYEQYF. The CDR3 DNA reads TGTGCCAGCAGTTACGGGCCAGCGGGAGTCTACGAGCAGTACTTC.